A single sample is the source of the 9 T cell receptor beta chains below, sequenced in a study of technical replicates of blood from a few donors. Libraries were prepared by immunoSEQ multiplex PCR; TCRdb keeps only in-frame clonotypes and omits some of them. The table records about 61,000 clones, 97% of them present only once. Specimen: T cells isolated from PBMCs. These receptors came from a human donor in good health.

The chain links TRBV30 to TRBJ2-7; 11 nucleotides agree with TRBD1. The germline V gene has CDR1 GTSNPN and CDR2 SVGIG (reference sequence). The length of the CDR3 is 13 residues. V shed 8 bases and J 1 base; nucleotides not matched to a gene: 4. CDR3 coding DNA: TGTGCCCACGGGACAGGGGGGTCCTACGAGCAGTACTTC. Its translation: CAHGTGGSYEQYF.

This chain links TRBV29-1 with TRBJ2-7, with D perhaps matching TRBD1 (6 bases). The CDR3 has 13 amino acids. In germline, CDR1 is SQVTM, CDR2 ANQGSEA. V was trimmed by 5 bases and J by 0 bases, leaving 11 bases between them. The CDR3 region is CSVRTVSSYEQYF. The CDR3 region has the DNA TGCAGCGTTAGGACAGTAAGCTCCTACGAGCAGTACTTC.

This chain connects TRBV7-9 to TRBJ1-1, with D unclear. Per the germline V gene, CDR1 is SEHNR and CDR2 is FQNEAQ (reference sequence). V was cut by 1 base and J by 5 bases, with 17 bases left in between. The CDR3 has 16 amino acids. CDR3 nucleotide sequence: TGTGCCAGCAGCTTAGATGCAGGAGGGCTTCAGACTGAAGCTTTCTTT. This codes for CASSLDAGGLQTEAFF. Full variable domain (rest looked up from reference TRBV7-9 and TRBJ1-1): DTGVSQNPRHKITKRGQNVTFRCDPISEHNRLYWYRQTLGQGPEFLTYFQNEAQLEKSRLLSDRFSAERPKGSFSTLEIQRTEQGDSAMYLCASSLDAGGLQTEAFFGQGTRLTVV.

This chain connects TRBV4-1 to TRBJ2-7, with TRBD1 identical over 11 bases. Germline CDR1 and CDR2: MGHRA and YSYEKL. This CDR3 spans 15 amino acids. The V segment lost 4 bases and the J segment 3 bases; nucleotides outside the gene matches: 5. CDR3 DNA sequence: TGCGCCAGCAGCCCCCCGGGACAGGGGGACTACGAGCAGTACTTC. Translated: CASSPPGQGDYEQYF.

The chain carries TRBV14 and TRBJ1-2, with unresolved D. V shed 5 bases and J shed 2 bases, with 9 bases lying between them. This CDR3 spans 13 amino acids. Germline V gene data show CDR1 as SGHDN and CDR2 as FVKESK. Here the CDR3 DNA reads TGTGCCAGCAGCGAAACAGCAAACTATGGCTACACCTTC. Translated, it gives CASSETANYGYTF.

The V gene is TRBV9, the J gene TRBJ1-1, with a possible D match to TRBD1 (6 bases). V lost 0 bases and J lost 9, with 12 bases in between. This CDR3 contains 13 residues. Germline values: CDR1 SGDLS, CDR2 YYNGEE. The CDR3 is CASSVDPGEKAFF. The CDR3 DNA reads TGTGCCAGCAGCGTAGACCCAGGGGAGAAAGCTTTCTTT.

Only one count was recorded for this clone. V and J are TRBV15 and TRBJ2-2; maybe TRBD2 (6 bases). The CDR3 loop spans 17 amino acids. CDR1 and CDR2 (germline): LNHNV, YYDKDF (reference sequence). V lost 0 bases and J lost 5, with 16 bases in between. CDR3: CATSREGGDEATGELFF. CDR3 in DNA: TGTGCCACCAGCAGAGAGGGGGGAGACGAGGCGACCGGGGAGCTGTTTTTT.

This clone was recorded only once. The chain carries TRBV28 and TRBJ1-5; possible D gene TRBD1, 6 bases. V gave up 7 bases and J gave up 6 bases, with 16 bases separating them. The CDR3 is made up of 14 amino acids. Germline CDR1 MDHEN, CDR2 SYDVKM. This chain's CDR3 is CASTLGDMAQPQHF. DNA of the CDR3: TGTGCCAGCACCCTCGGGGACATGGCTCAGCCCCAGCATTTT.

The chain couples TRBV6-5 to TRBJ2-7; TRBD2 matches 8 bases. The junction had 7 bases not matched to a gene; V was cut back by 6 bases and J by 0 bases. CDR1 is MNHEY and CDR2 is SVGAGI in the germline V gene. The CDR3 runs to 15 residues. The CDR3 reads CASSKDSGSSYEQYF. The DNA of the CDR3 is TGTGCCAGCAGCAAAGACAGCGGGAGCTCCTACGAGCAGTACTTC.